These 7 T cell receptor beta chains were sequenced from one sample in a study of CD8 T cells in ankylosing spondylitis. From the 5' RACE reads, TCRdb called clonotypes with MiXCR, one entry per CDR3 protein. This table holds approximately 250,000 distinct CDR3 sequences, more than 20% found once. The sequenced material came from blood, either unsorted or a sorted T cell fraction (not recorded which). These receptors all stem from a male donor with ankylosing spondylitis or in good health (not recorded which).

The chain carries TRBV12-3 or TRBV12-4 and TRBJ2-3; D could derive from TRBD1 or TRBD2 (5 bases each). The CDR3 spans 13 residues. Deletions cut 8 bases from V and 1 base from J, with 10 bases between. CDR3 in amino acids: CASGDRRTDTQYF. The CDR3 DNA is TGTGCCAGCGGGGACCGACGCACAGATACGCAGTATTTT.

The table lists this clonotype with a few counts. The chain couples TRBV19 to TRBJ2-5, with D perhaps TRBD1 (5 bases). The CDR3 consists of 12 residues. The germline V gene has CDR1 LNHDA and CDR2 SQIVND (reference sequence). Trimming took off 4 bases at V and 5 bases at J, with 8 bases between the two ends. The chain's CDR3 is CASSRGVETQYF. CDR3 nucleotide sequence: TGTGCCAGTAGTAGGGGCGTTGAGACCCAGTACTTC.

CDR3 region: CAWGDTGELFF. As DNA, the CDR3 is TGTGCCTGGGGGGACACCGGGGAGCTGTTTTTT. The chain joins TRBV30 to TRBJ2-2; D gene ambiguous. The CDR3 consists of 11 residues. Germline CDR1 and CDR2: GTSNPN and SVGIG (reference sequence). V lost 5 bases, J lost 3 bases, and 4 bases lay in between.

CDR3 protein: CASSKDREWRSNQPQHF. The DNA for the CDR3 is TGTGCCAGCAGTAAGGACAGGGAGTGGCGTAGCAATCAGCCCCAGCATTTT. The genes are TRBV6-1 and TRBJ1-5; TRBD1 agrees at 8 bases. V dropped 5 bases and J dropped 0; count of bases not matched to a gene: 9. The length of the CDR3 is 17 residues. CDR1 is MNHNS, CDR2 SASEGT, per germline.

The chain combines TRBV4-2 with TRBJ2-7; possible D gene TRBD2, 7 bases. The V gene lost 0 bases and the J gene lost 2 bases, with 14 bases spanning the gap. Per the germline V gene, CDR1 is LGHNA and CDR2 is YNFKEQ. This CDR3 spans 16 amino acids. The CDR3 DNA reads TGTGCCAGCAGCCAAGATTGGCGGGGGCCCCCCTACGAGCAGTACTTC. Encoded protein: CASSQDWRGPPYEQYF.

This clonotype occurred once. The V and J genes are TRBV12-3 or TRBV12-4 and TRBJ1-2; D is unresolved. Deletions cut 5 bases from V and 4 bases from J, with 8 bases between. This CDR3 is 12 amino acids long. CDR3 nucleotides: TGTGCCAGCAGTGCCGTGACCTATGGCTACACCTTC. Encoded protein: CASSAVTYGYTF.

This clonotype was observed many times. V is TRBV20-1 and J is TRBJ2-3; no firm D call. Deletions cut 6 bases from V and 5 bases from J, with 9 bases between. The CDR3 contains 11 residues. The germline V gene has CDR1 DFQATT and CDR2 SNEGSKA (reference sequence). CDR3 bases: TGCAGTGCCCCCATGGGAGATACGCAGTATTTT. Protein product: CSAPMGDTQYF.